Below, 21 T cell receptor beta chains from the same sample are listed, as sequenced in a study of shared clonotypes between healthy human individuals. The table came from immunoSEQ multiplex PCR; TCRdb's copy has only in-frame clones and leaves some out. The sample shows more than 2,000,000 clones, roughly 92% of them seen only once. Sequencing was carried out using naive CD4+ T cells sorted from blood. Subset specified: CD45RA+ positively selected. These receptors came from a man between 18 and 29 years old in good health.

The chain carries TRBV18 and TRBJ2-7; D tentatively reads TRBD1 or TRBD2 (5 bases each). From germline, CDR1 is KGHSH and CDR2 LQKENI. Trimming removed 6 bases at V and 2 bases at J, with 11 bases between. This CDR3 spans 13 amino acids. CDR3 sequence reads: CASSSEGPYEQYF. DNA for the CDR3: TGTGCCAGCTCGTCCGAGGGGCCCTACGAGCAGTACTTC.

A word on this clone: This specimen includes other DNA sequences encoding the same CDR3. The V gene is TRBV18, the J gene TRBJ2-7; D is possibly TRBD1 or TRBD2 (5 bases each). CDR3 length equals 14 residues. V was clipped by 0 bases and J by 2 bases, with 8 bases between them. Germline-derived CDR1 and CDR2 are KGHSH and LQKENI. The CDR3 spells CASSPPGRPYEQYF. As DNA, the CDR3 is TGTGCCAGCTCACCACCGGGACGGCCCTACGAGCAGTACTTC.

Notes on this clone: Other DNA sequences within the sample encode an identical CDR3. The genes are TRBV30 and TRBJ1-3; D is unresolved. The CDR3 spans 12 residues. Germline loops: CDR1 GTSNPN, CDR2 SVGIG (reference sequence). V lost 5 bases to trimming and J lost 1 base, with 6 bases between them. CDR3 amino acids: CAWRDSGNTIYF. CDR3 coding DNA: TGTGCCTGGCGGGATTCTGGAAACACCATATATTTT.

The rearrangement uses TRBV7-2 and TRBJ2-3; 9 bases are a match to TRBD2. Germline V gene data show CDR1 as SGHTA and CDR2 as FQGNSA. The V gene end was trimmed by 4 bases and the J gene end by 2 bases; junction bases not matched to a gene: 13. CDR3 length equals 18 residues. CDR3 nucleotides: TGTGCCAGCAGCTCCGTTGGACTAGCGTTGGCTACCACAGATACGCAGTATTTT. Translated, it gives CASSSVGLALATTDTQYF.

The chain employs TRBV30 and TRBJ1-3, with a possible D match to TRBD1 (5 bases). This CDR3 has 15 amino acids. The V end lost 2 bases, the J end lost 1 base, and 12 bases lay between the germline ends. The germline gives CDR1 GTSNPN, CDR2 SVGIG (reference sequence). CDR3 nucleotides: TGTGCCTGGAGTCCCAACAGGAGTTCTGGAAACACCATATATTTT. It codes for CAWSPNRSSGNTIYF.

This clone came up once. The chain combines TRBV6-5 with TRBJ1-5, with 9 bases identical to TRBD1. V was clipped by 5 bases and J by 3 bases; unmatched bases: 2. CDR1 is MNHEY, CDR2 SVGAGI, per germline. This CDR3 has 14 residues. As DNA, the CDR3 is TGTGCCAGCAGTCAACAGGGGGCCAATCAGCCCCAGCATTTT. Protein: CASSQQGANQPQHF.

The V gene is TRBV7-9, the J gene TRBJ2-3, with D possibly being TRBD1 (5 bases). The CDR3 covers 12 residues. Germline assignment: CDR1 SEHNR and CDR2 FQNEAQ (reference sequence). Trimming shortened V by 6 bases and J by 6 bases, and 10 bases separated the two germline ends. Here the CDR3 reads CASRGDPDTQYF. CDR3 sequence (DNA): TGTGCCAGCAGAGGGGATCCCGATACGCAGTATTTT.

V usage is TRBV18 and J usage is TRBJ2-5; 9 bases align to TRBD1. The CDR3 consists of 14 residues. Trimming cost V 3 bases and J 5 bases; bases outside gene matches: 4. From germline, CDR1 is KGHSH and CDR2 LQKENI. For the CDR3, the DNA is TGTGCCAGCTCACCTTACAGGGGGCCGGAGACCCAGTACTTC. Its translation is CASSPYRGPETQYF.

The rearrangement uses TRBV10-3 and TRBJ2-5; TRBD2 is a possible D gene (5 bases). The CDR3 extends over 15 amino acids. V was trimmed by 3 bases and J by 5 bases, leaving 16 bases between them. Germline values: CDR1 ENHRY, CDR2 SYGVKD. The CDR3 loop reads CAISESSGLVETQYF. CDR3 nucleotides: TGTGCCATCAGTGAATCGTCGGGGTTGGTGGAGACCCAGTACTTC.

This chain uses TRBV27 with TRBJ1-5, with a tentative D call TRBD1 (6 bases). The V end was cut by 6 bases, the J end by 1 base, with 13 bases between. Germline CDR1 and CDR2: MNHEY and SMNVEV (reference sequence). The CDR3 is 15 amino acids. As DNA, the CDR3 is TGTGCCAGCAGGTTAGACAGGCTGAGCAATCAGCCCCAGCATTTT. This sequence encodes CASRLDRLSNQPQHF.

The rearrangement joins TRBV5-6 to TRBJ2-7; no reliable D call. Trimming removed 1 base at V and 9 bases at J, with 14 bases between. The CDR3 loop spans 13 amino acids. CDR1 is SGHDT, CDR2 YYEEEE, per germline. CDR3 in DNA: TGTGCCAGCAGCTTGCCAGGCCCCCAGCGGCAGTACTTC. Encoded protein: CASSLPGPQRQYF.

This chain uses TRBV10-3 with TRBJ2-3, with D possibly matching TRBD2 (5 bases). The CDR3 extends over 14 amino acids. The ends were cut back, 3 bases at V and 4 bases at J, with 11 bases in the middle. Germline values: CDR1 ENHRY, CDR2 SYGVKD. Written as DNA, the CDR3 is TGTGCCATCAGTGACGTTGGAGCGGCAGATACGCAGTATTTT. Amino acid sequence: CAISDVGAADTQYF.

The J gene is TRBJ1-4, the V gene TRBV19; D gene ambiguous. Germline assignment: CDR1 LNHDA and CDR2 SQIVND (reference sequence). Trimming removed 9 bases from V and 8 bases from J, with 13 bases in between. The length of the CDR3 is 12 residues. The CDR3 sequence is CASRHFGEKLFF. The CDR3 nucleotides read TGTGCCAGCAGACATTTCGGGGAAAAACTGTTTTTT.

The chain has TRBV6-5 and TRBJ1-2; TRBD1 agrees at 10 bases. Germline loops: CDR1 MNHEY, CDR2 SVGAGI. The CDR3 loop spans 15 amino acids. The ends lost 4 bases at V and 4 bases at J; junction bases unmatched: 6. CDR3 loop: CASSSPGQGRYGYTF. DNA of the CDR3: TGTGCCAGCAGTTCCCCGGGACAGGGGCGCTATGGCTACACCTTC.

As regards this clone: In the same sample, other DNA sequences code for this CDR3. The CDR3 sequence is CASSLTGTDTQYF. The CDR3 nucleotides are TGTGCCAGCAGCTTAACGGGCACAGATACGCAGTATTTT. The chain employs TRBV5-4 and TRBJ2-3; no clear D. V was cut by 2 bases and J by 1 base, with 5 bases left in between. Looked up from germline, CDR1 is SGHNT and CDR2 is YYREEE (reference sequence). CDR3 length equals 13 residues.

The CDR3 nucleotides read TGTGCCAGCAGCAGGTATTTAACCGGCAATCAGCCCCAGCATTTT. This sequence encodes CASSRYLTGNQPQHF. V gene TRBV7-2 combines with J gene TRBJ1-5, with D unclear. V lost 5 bases and J 2 bases, leaving 13 bases between the germline ends. The CDR3 sequence is 15 residues long. CDR1 and CDR2 from the germline V gene are SGHTA and FQGNSA. Using reference TRBV7-2 and TRBJ1-5 for the parts outside the CDR3, the full variable domain is GAGVSQSPSNKVTEKGKDVELRCDPISGHTALYWYRQSLGQGLEFLIYFQGNSAPDKSGLPSDRFSAERTGGSVSTLTIQRTQQEDSAVYLCASSRYLTGNQPQHFGDGTRLSIL.

This sequence joins TRBV5-6 and TRBJ2-7; TRBD2 is a possible D gene (5 bases). The CDR3 has 16 residues. V lost 2 bases and J 7 bases, leaving 22 bases between the germline ends. Germline-derived CDR1 and CDR2 are SGHDT and YYEEEE. CDR3 region: CASSFRSITETGEQYF. The CDR3 nucleotides are TGTGCCAGCAGCTTTAGAAGTATCACAGAAACGGGAGAGCAGTACTTC.

The rearrangement joins TRBV7-2 to TRBJ2-5; 7 bases map to TRBD2. Germline CDR1 SGHTA, CDR2 FQGNSA. J lost 4 bases, V lost 5 bases, and 10 bases had no gene match. The CDR3 length is 15 residues. CDR3 coding DNA: TGTGCCAGCAGCCCCAGCGGGATAGCTCGAGAGACCCAGTACTTC. Residues: CASSPSGIARETQYF.

The rearrangement uses TRBV11-2 and TRBJ2-7; 11 nucleotides match TRBD1. Germline CDR1 reads SGHAT; CDR2 reads FQNNGV. V dropped 5 bases and J dropped 2; count of bases not matched to a gene: 5. The CDR3 has 15 residues. The CDR3 DNA follows: TGTGCCAGCAGCCCCACGGGACAGGGGGCCTACGAGCAGTACTTC. This encodes CASSPTGQGAYEQYF.

This chain connects TRBV2 to TRBJ2-7; D uncertain. The CDR3 consists of 11 residues. CDR1 and CDR2 (germline): SNHLY, FYNNEI. V dropped 7 bases and J dropped 3 bases, with 7 bases sitting between them. CDR3 coding DNA: TGTGCCAGCAAGATCAGCTACGAGCAGTACTTC. Protein product: CASKISYEQYF.

This rearrangement joins TRBV28 to TRBJ2-5, with 9 bases that match TRBD2. The J call may be faulty, since TRBJ2-7 better matches the DNA end. This CDR3 has 15 amino acids. Germline V gene lookup returns CDR1 MDHEN and CDR2 SYDVKM. CDR3 amino acids: CASSQTTSGWDEQYF. The CDR3 region has the DNA TGTGCCAGCAGTCAGACAACTAGCGGGTGGGACGAGCAGTACTTC.